These 27 T cell receptor beta chains came from one sample sequenced in a study of blood T cell repertoires in COVID-19. Profiling relied on immunoSEQ multiplex PCR, and the TCRdb table lists in-frame clones only, not all of them. Of some 520,000 clones listed, 80% to 90% are singletons. Sequenced sample: peripheral blood. All receptors come from a man between 18 and 29 years old with COVID-19, enrolled during active disease.

The genes are TRBV12-5 and TRBJ1-2; D call uncertain. The V gene lost 3 bases and the J gene lost 1 base, with 6 bases spanning the gap. This CDR3 is built from 13 residues. Germline-derived CDR1 and CDR2 are LGHNT and FRNRAP. In DNA form, the CDR3 reads TGTGCTAGTGGTTTCGGTAGTAACTATGGCTACACCTTC. Residues: CASGFGSNYGYTF.

The rearrangement links TRBV2 to TRBJ1-1; D might be TRBD1 (6 bases). This CDR3 comprises 15 residues. The V gene's germline CDR1 is SNHLY and CDR2 FYNNEI. Trimming stripped 6 bases from V and 5 bases from J, with 19 bases between. The CDR3 nucleotides are TGTGCCAGCAGCGGAGAGGGACACCGAGAGACTGAAGCTTTCTTT. As protein: CASSGEGHRETEAFF.

The chain combines TRBV19 with TRBJ1-1; 7 bases align to TRBD1. CDR3 length: 12 amino acids. CDR1 and CDR2 from the germline V gene are LNHDA and SQIVND (reference sequence). Germline trimming cut 3 bases from V and 8 bases from J; bases unmatched to any gene: 3. CDR3 in amino acids: CASSIRDREAFF. For the CDR3, the DNA is TGTGCCAGTAGTATTAGGGACAGAGAAGCTTTCTTT.

The chain combines TRBV7-9 with TRBJ2-3, with D tentatively TRBD2 (6 bases). Per the germline V gene, CDR1 is SEHNR and CDR2 is FQNEAQ (reference sequence). The CDR3 loop spans 17 amino acids. The V end lost 5 bases, the J end lost 3 bases, and 21 bases lay between the germline ends. The CDR3 nucleotides read TGTGCCAGCAGCCCCGGGGGAAGGGCCACGTCGACAGATACGCAGTATTTT. Amino acids: CASSPGGRATSTDTQYF.

The V and J genes are TRBV24-1 and TRBJ2-2; the match to TRBD1 covers 10 bases. V gave up 2 bases and J gave up 5 bases; unmatched junction bases: 10. CDR1 is KGHDR, CDR2 SFDVKD, per germline. The CDR3 loop spans 18 amino acids. The CDR3 loop is CATSDSTVGTGVTGELFF. In DNA form, the CDR3 reads TGTGCCACCAGTGATTCGACCGTCGGGACAGGGGTTACCGGGGAGCTGTTTTTT.

This chain connects TRBV12-5 to TRBJ2-5, with a tentative D call TRBD2 (5 bases). The CDR3 covers 13 residues. CDR1 and CDR2 (germline): LGHNT, FRNRAP. The germline V and J ends were trimmed by 8 bases and 5 bases, with 15 bases remaining between them. The CDR3 reads CASLLAPWETQYF. CDR3 in DNA: TGTGCTAGTCTCCTAGCCCCCTGGGAGACCCAGTACTTC.

The rearrangement links TRBV3-1 (or the pseudogene TRBV3-2) to TRBJ1-6, with 10 bases aligning to TRBD1. Germline V lookup: CDR1 LGHDT, CDR2 YNNKEL (reference sequence). The ends lost 5 bases at V and 7 bases at J; junction bases unmatched: 5. CDR3 length: 15 amino acids. The CDR3 nucleotides are TGTGCCAGCAGCTCGGGACAGGGGAGGAATTCACCCCTCCACTTT. Translated: CASSSGQGRNSPLHF.

The chain recombines TRBV30 with TRBJ2-7; 13 positions agree with TRBD2. The length of the CDR3 is 15 residues. CDR1 and CDR2 (germline): GTSNPN, SVGIG (reference sequence). The trim removed 8 bases at V and 4 bases at J, leaving 11 bases unmatched. For the CDR3, the DNA is TGTGCCCTCAGCTTAGGACTAGCGGGAGTATACGAGCAGTACTTC. It yields the protein CALSLGLAGVYEQYF.

This clone was counted a single time. This chain joins TRBV2 and TRBJ2-7; 7 bases line up with TRBD1. The CDR3 contains 17 residues. The germline V gene encodes CDR1 SNHLY and CDR2 FYNNEI. With V trimmed by 3 bases and J by 0 bases, 11 bases remained unmatched. CDR3 sequence (DNA): TGTGCCAGCAGTGACTCTCGTAAACAGGGGATCTCCTACGAGCAGTACTTC. Protein: CASSDSRKQGISYEQYF. Variable domain in full (rest from reference TRBV2 and TRBJ2-7): EPEVTQTPSHQVTQMGQEVILRCVPISNHLYFYWYRQILGQKVEFLVSFYNNEISEKSEIFDDQFSVERPDGSNFTLKIRSTKLEDSAMYFCASSDSRKQGISYEQYFGPGTRLTVT.

This chain uses TRBV7-9 with TRBJ2-7; 10 nucleotides agree with TRBD2. Germline CDR1 and CDR2: SEHNR and FQNEAQ (reference sequence). Trimming at V came to 5 bases and at J to 0 bases, leaving 7 bases not matched to a gene. The CDR3 has 16 residues. In DNA, the CDR3 is TGTGCCAGCAGCCCAGCGGGGGGGACAGGCTCCTACGAGCAGTACTTC. This sequence encodes CASSPAGGTGSYEQYF.

V usage is TRBV5-1 and J usage is TRBJ2-1, with 8 nucleotides matching TRBD2. There are 16 residues in the CDR3. The germline V gene has CDR1 SGHRS and CDR2 YFSETQ. V lost 0 bases, J lost 0 bases, and 2 bases stayed unmatched. This chain's CDR3 is CASSLGLAGSYNEQFF. DNA for the CDR3: TGCGCCAGCAGCTTGGGTCTAGCGGGCTCCTACAATGAGCAGTTCTTC.

This chain joins TRBV7-8 and TRBJ2-7, with TRBD2 matching over 11 bases. The CDR3 has 15 residues. Germline trimming cut 0 bases from V and 6 bases from J; bases unmatched to any gene: 4. CDR1 is SGHVS and CDR2 is FQNEAQ in the germline V gene. The CDR3 sequence: CASSLALAGVVEQYF. The CDR3, as DNA: TGTGCCAGCAGCTTAGCACTAGCGGGAGTTGTCGAGCAGTACTTC.

V gene TRBV30 combines with J gene TRBJ1-5; D may be TRBD1 (5 bases). The germline V and J ends were trimmed by 0 bases and 7 bases, with 10 bases remaining between them. This CDR3 has 13 residues. The germline gives CDR1 GTSNPN, CDR2 SVGIG (reference sequence). This CDR3 reads CAWSVGPWQPQHF. CDR3 nucleotide sequence: TGTGCCTGGAGTGTGGGGCCCTGGCAGCCCCAGCATTTT.

This clone was observed once. The rearrangement joins TRBV10-3 to TRBJ2-7; a possible D gene is TRBD1 (5 bases). The CDR3 totals 14 residues. Trimming shortened V by 5 bases and J by 2 bases, and 13 bases separated the two germline ends. Per the germline V gene, CDR1 is ENHRY and CDR2 is SYGVKD. The CDR3 sequence: CAISPPDKAYEQYF. CDR3 coding DNA: TGTGCCATCAGTCCGCCGGACAAAGCCTACGAGCAGTACTTC.

This sequence joins TRBV30 and TRBJ2-1, with 8 bases that match TRBD2. Germline CDR1 GTSNPN, CDR2 SVGIG (reference sequence). V shed 7 bases, J shed 8 bases, and the junction held 13 bases outside the gene matches. This CDR3 region has 14 residues. CDR3 amino acids: CAYLTSGSADEQFF. The CDR3 bases are TGTGCCTACTTAACTAGCGGAAGTGCCGATGAGCAGTTCTTC.

The chain couples TRBV6-5 to TRBJ2-1, with 8 bases aligning to TRBD2. Trimming cost V 5 bases and J 10 bases; bases outside gene matches: 1. CDR1 and CDR2 (germline): MNHEY, SVGAGI. This CDR3 has 11 amino acids. The CDR3 loop is CASSRGGEQFF. DNA of the CDR3: TGTGCCAGCAGTCGGGGGGGCGAGCAGTTCTTC.

The table lists this clone with a count of one. CDR3: CASSRQGALETQYF. The DNA for the CDR3 is TGTGCCAGTAGTCGACAGGGGGCCTTGGAGACCCAGTACTTC. The V call is TRBV19, the J call TRBJ2-5, with 10 bases identical to TRBD1. The germline gives CDR1 LNHDA, CDR2 SQIVND (reference sequence). Trimming took 5 bases from V and 5 from J; bases not matched to a gene: 5. The CDR3 totals 14 residues.

The V call is TRBV27, the J call TRBJ1-3; D might be TRBD1 (6 bases). Trimming took 5 bases from V and 0 from J, leaving 8 bases between them. Germline CDR1 reads MNHEY; CDR2 reads SMNVEV (reference sequence). The CDR3 is 14 residues long. The DNA for the CDR3 is TGTGCCAGCAGTATAGGGGGCTCTGGAAACACCATATATTTT. It translates to CASSIGGSGNTIYF.

V and J are TRBV24-1 and TRBJ2-1; 8 bases match TRBD1. CDR1 is KGHDR, CDR2 SFDVKD, per germline. The CDR3 has 17 residues. V was clipped by 3 bases and J by 5 bases; unmatched bases: 11. The CDR3 protein is CATSDRGQGEGDNEQFF. The DNA of the CDR3 is TGTGCCACCAGTGATCGCGGACAGGGCGAAGGGGACAATGAGCAGTTCTTC.

The chain combines TRBV19 with TRBJ2-5, with 7 bases identical to TRBD1. The CDR3 spans 13 residues. Germline loops: CDR1 LNHDA, CDR2 SQIVND (reference sequence). V lost 8 bases and J lost 5; bases outside the gene matches: 8. The CDR3 here is CASQDRLGETQYF. In DNA form, the CDR3 reads TGTGCCAGTCAGGACAGGTTGGGGGAGACCCAGTACTTC.

V gene TRBV24-1 combines with J gene TRBJ2-3; D unclear. V lost 1 base to trimming and J lost 3 bases, with 13 bases between them. CDR3 length: 16 amino acids. CDR1 and CDR2 from the germline V gene are KGHDR and SFDVKD. The CDR3 reads CATSDLGGGNTDTQYF. CDR3 nucleotides: TGTGCCACCAGTGATTTAGGTGGCGGAAATACAGATACGCAGTATTTT.

This chain uses TRBV5-5 with TRBJ1-4; D call uncertain. The CDR3 has 15 residues. Deletions cut 1 base from V and 1 base from J, with 8 bases between. Germline V gene lookup returns CDR1 SGHKS and CDR2 YYEKEE (reference sequence). The CDR3 here is CASSLIGGTNEKLFF. Here the CDR3 DNA reads TGTGCCAGCAGCTTGATTGGCGGAACTAATGAAAAACTGTTTTTT.

J is TRBJ2-2 and V is TRBV29-1; 14 positions agree with TRBD2. V trimming: 7 bases; J trimming: 0 bases; junction bases outside the gene matches: 4. CDR1 SQVTM and CDR2 ANQGSEA come from the germline V gene. This CDR3 spans 16 amino acids. The CDR3 nucleotides read TGCAGCGCAGCGACTAGCGGGGGGGCGAACACCGGGGAGCTGTTTTTT. Its protein is CSAATSGGANTGELFF.

The gene calls are TRBV3-1 (or the pseudogene TRBV3-2) and TRBJ2-7; D is perhaps TRBD2 (7 bases). This CDR3 is built from 14 residues. Germline-derived CDR1 and CDR2 are LGHDT and YNNKEL (reference sequence). V gave up 5 bases and J gave up 1 base, with 12 bases separating them. The CDR3 DNA reads TGTGCCAGCAGCAGAGGGGGGGGTTCCTACGAGCAGTACTTC. Amino acid sequence: CASSRGGGSYEQYF.

The chain carries TRBV18 and TRBJ2-7; TRBD2 is a possible D gene (6 bases). The CDR3 loop spans 15 amino acids. Germline values: CDR1 KGHSH, CDR2 LQKENI. The ends were cut back, 1 base at V and 3 bases at J, with 13 bases in the middle. The CDR3 is CASSPQGLTHYEQYF. Here the CDR3 DNA reads TGTGCCAGCTCACCACAGGGACTGACACACTACGAGCAGTACTTC.

For this clone: Other DNA sequences in this specimen translate into the identical CDR3. The chain joins TRBV24-1 to TRBJ2-1; weak D call: TRBD2 (5 bases). Looked up from germline, CDR1 is KGHDR and CDR2 is SFDVKD. The CDR3 covers 13 residues. V was trimmed by 4 bases and J by 4 bases, leaving 7 bases between them. The CDR3 protein is CATSETSYNEQFF. CDR3 coding DNA: TGTGCCACCAGTGAAACTAGTTACAATGAGCAGTTCTTC.

In DNA, the CDR3 is TGCGCCAGCACCCCCGGGACATCCCTCAGGGATGGCTACACCTTC. This encodes CASTPGTSLRDGYTF. The V and J genes are TRBV5-1 and TRBJ1-2, with D possibly being TRBD1 (6 bases). The CDR3 extends over 15 amino acids. Germline V gene lookup returns CDR1 SGHRS and CDR2 YFSETQ. The V and J ends lost 6 bases and 6 bases respectively, with 21 bases between them.